By sample share, the clone carrying this T cell receptor (beta chain) is large. Antigen specificity is unknown. This record belongs to a study of metastatic and nonmetastatic thyroid tumors. Study in general: Malignant and benign thyroid patients had repertoires compared in peripheral blood and tumor or nodule tissue.

The V end lost 7 bases, the J end lost 6 bases, and 19 bases lay between the germline ends. The germline V gene has CDR1 MDHEN and CDR2 SYDVKM. The CDR3 loop spans 15 amino acids. Study conclusions and caveats: Reportedly, malignant thyroid tumors had significantly higher TCR beta diversity than benign nodules, in blood and tumor.

Every patient underwent thyroid surgery untreated. How the authors handled the data: Between-group CDR3 differences, defined by clinicopathological status, yielded a distant-metastasis classifier for papillary thyroid cancer. TCRdb reanalyzed the PCR reads with MiXCR. The V and J calls come from TCRdb's annotation, not from the publication. Here the sample spans around 15,000 clones, 22% being singletons. This receptor was taken from a female donor with papillary thyroid cancer or a benign thyroid nodule (not recorded which). Some clones in this sample may be carry-over from other donors' samples. Specimen: adjacent normal tissue. The rearrangement joins TRBV28 to TRBJ2-1; possibly TRBD1 for D (6 bases). The CDR3, as DNA: TGTGCCAGCACCCGCTGGGGCAGGGGTGGCAATGAGCAGTTCTTC. Amino acids: CASTRWGRGGNEQFF.